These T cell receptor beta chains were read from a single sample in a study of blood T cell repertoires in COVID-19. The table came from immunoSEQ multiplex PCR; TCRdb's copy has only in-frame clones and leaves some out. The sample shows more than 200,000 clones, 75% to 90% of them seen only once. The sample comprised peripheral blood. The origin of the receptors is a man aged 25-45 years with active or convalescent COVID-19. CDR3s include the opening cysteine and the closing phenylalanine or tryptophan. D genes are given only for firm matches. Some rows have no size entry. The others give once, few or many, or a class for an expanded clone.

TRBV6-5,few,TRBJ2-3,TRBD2,TGTGCCACCTCCCTAGCGGAAAGCACAGATACGCAGTATTTT,CATSLAESTDTQYF
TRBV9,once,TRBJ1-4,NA,TGTGCCAGCAGCGAGGGGCATCCCGGGAAACTGTTTTTT,CASSEGHPGKLFF
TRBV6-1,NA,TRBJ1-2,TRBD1,TGTGCCAGCAGTGAATGGCGGGACAGCTTTTATGGCTACACCTTC,CASSEWRDSFYGYTF
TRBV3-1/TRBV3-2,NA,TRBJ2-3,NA,TGTGCCAGCAGCCCTGACGGAGGGCGGAATCAAGATACGCAGTATTTT,CASSPDGGRNQDTQYF
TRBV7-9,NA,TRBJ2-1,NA,TGTGCCAGCAGATCCCGGGGGGCGACGAGCTCCTACAATGAGCAGTTCTTC,CASRSRGATSSYNEQFF
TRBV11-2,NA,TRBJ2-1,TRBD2,TGTGCCAGCAGCGACCTTAGCGGGGGGTGGTTTGAGCAGTTCTTC,CASSDLSGGWFEQFF
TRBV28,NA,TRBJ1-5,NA,TGTGCCAGCAGTTTTGATTCGATCGGCGGGGGCAATCAGCCCCAGCATTTT,CASSFDSIGGGNQPQHF
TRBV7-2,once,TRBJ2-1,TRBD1,TGTGCCAGCAGAACCGGCGGCACCACAGGGGGCGAGCAGTTCTTC,CASRTGGTTGGEQFF
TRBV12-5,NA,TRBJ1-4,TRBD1,TGTGCTAGTGGCTTGGGTCTGACAGGGAATAATGAAAAACTGTTTTTT,CASGLGLTGNNEKLFF
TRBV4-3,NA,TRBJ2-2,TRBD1,TGCGCCAGCAGCCCTCTCCAGGGGGCAAACACCGGGGAGCTGTTTTTT,CASSPLQGANTGELFF
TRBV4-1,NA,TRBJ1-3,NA,TGCGCCAGCAGCCAAGATGGACCCCAGGGAGGAAACACCATATATTTT,CASSQDGPQGGNTIYF
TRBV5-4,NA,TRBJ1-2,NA,TGTGCCAGCAGAGGAGGGGAGGGACCCGCCTATGGCTACACCTTC,CASRGGEGPAYGYTF
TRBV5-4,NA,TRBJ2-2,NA,TGTGCCAGCAGCGCGGGACAGTACACCGGGGAGCTGTTTTTT,CASSAGQYTGELFF